This T cell receptor (beta chain) was recovered during a study of human T cells and chemical hapten exposure. This clonotype was counted many times. Its antigen remains unidentified. Points from the study as a whole: Donors' alopecia may make their immune response differ from healthy people's.

Specified time point: patch test 1, 2 weeks after DPC sensitization. Treatment: therapeutic diphenylcyclopropenone sensitization with weekly scalp DPC. Each donor was an alopecia patient between 18 and 70 years of age who qualified for DPC. TCRdb re-analysed the RACE reads in MiXCR, keeping a single row per CDR3 protein. This table has around 380,000 distinct CDR3 sequences, around 4.8% appearing once. The sequences come from whole blood, collected in connection with sensitization to the hapten diphenylcyclopropenone (DPC). This receptor was identified in a woman aged 45-65 years with alopecia areata. Some clones in this sample may be carry-over from other donors' samples.

The CDR3 nucleotides are TGCGCCAGCAGCGGGACTAGCGGGAGGGCGAATGAGCAGTTCTTC. Translation gives CASSGTSGRANEQFF. J is TRBJ2-1 and V is TRBV5-1; 16 nucleotides align to TRBD2. The V gene end was trimmed by 4 bases and the J gene end by 7 bases; junction bases not matched to a gene: 2. CDR1 is SGHRS, CDR2 YFSETQ, per germline. The CDR3 has 15 residues.